This paragraph reports one TCR beta chain. Which antigen it targets is not known. The input lacks base qualities; no much larger clone sits a single base away. The time point tag for this specimen amounts to: late sampling 161 to 241 days after vaccination in three convalescent patients. In the paper's terms, the treatment or condition label means: approximately nine-day PBMC culture with coronavirus spike peptide pools or control peptides (ViraFEST assay). The ViraFEST assay was used in the study, in which antigen-specific T cells were expanded with peptide pools and expanded clonotypes were subsequently identified by TCR sequencing. The positive SARS-CoV-2 PCR tests of the convalescent patients were dated from March to December 2020, before the Alpha, Beta and Delta variants emerged in the United States. About 1.8 million PBMCs per well were cultured in IMDM with roughly 5% human AB serum and roughly 9.3 IU/ml IL-2, plus 10 ug/ml peptide pools. Half of the culture medium was replaced with fresh IL-2-containing medium on days 3 and 7. CD4+ T cells were isolated after approximately ten days of culture through negative selection using the EasySep CD4+ T cell isolation kit. PBMCs were separated from whole blood using Ficoll-Paque Plus gradient centrifugation and then either used fresh or cryopreserved at -140C. In general, triplicate wells were set up for every culture condition.

For this chain, trimming is 1 base at the V end and 3 bases at the J end, and the number of junction bases without a gene match is 6. There are 15 amino acids in the CDR3, from cysteine to phenylalanine inclusive. Kept here is only the CDR3 DNA, which spans 45 bases and is read in frame from base 1. As encoded in the germline V gene (reference sequence), CDR1 is DFQATT while CDR2 is SNEGSKA. Receptor amplification or capture employed PCR. TCR sequencing of DNA from cultured CD4+ T cells used the Oncomine TCR Beta short-read assay at the Johns Hopkins FTIC core. The QIAamp micro DNA kit was used to extract genomic DNA from the cultured CD4+ T cells. Oncomine TCR Beta libraries from cultured CD4+ T cells were pooled with unique dual indexes and sequenced on an Illumina iSeq 100. The study's own analysis went as follows. Non-productive sequences were removed, and CDR3s that did not start with C, did not end with F or W, or were shorter than 7 amino acids were discarded. The MANAFEST web application was used to identify antigen-specific clonotypes by comparing peptide-stimulated wells against reference wells and other culture wells. To be called positive, a clone needed an FDR below 0.05, an odds ratio above 5, and a productive frequency above 0.1% in at least two of three replicate wells. Cross-reactive clonotypes were defined as significantly expanded in both SARS-CoV-2 spike wells and at least one common cold coronavirus spike condition. CDR3 homology was assessed with Levenshtein distances (stringdist) and unrooted phylogenetic trees (ape) in R version 3.6.1. TCRdb trimmed public reads at Q25 via fastp, called clones via MiXCR and kept in-frame beta chains. Rows merge per CDR3 protein into single entries with the most common DNA and genes. The V and J calls come from TCRdb's annotation, not from the publication. The sample table records 21,000 or so distinct CDR3 sequences; 43% of these occur just once. The ten largest clones capture roughly 5% of the sample.

This sample is part of a study of vaccination and CD4 T cells after COVID-19 (dated by TCRdb to between 2021 and 2024). Turning to the overall study: Every convalescent patient had a positive nasal swab PCR test for SARS-CoV-2, with mild disease in roughly nine patients and severe disease in one. Six males and four females were included in the convalescent cohort, with two Hispanic individuals, seven Caucasians, two Asians and one multiracial person represented. Participants got two doses of the Pfizer-BioNTech BNT162b2 vaccine (n=8) or two doses of the Moderna mRNA-1273 vaccine (n=2). Post-COVID blood samples were collected from convalescent patients a median of around 100 days after diagnosis, with a range of roughly 30 to 170 days. Post-vaccine blood samples were obtained a median of roughly 75 days after the second vaccine dose, with a range of roughly 12 to 250 days. A few convalescent patients gave samples both early after vaccination (day 14) and late after vaccination (days 161 to 241). For stimulating the cultures, overlapping spike peptide pools were used, derived from SARS-CoV-2 as well as from the common cold coronaviruses HCoV-NL63, HCoV-OC43 and HCoV-229E. Control cultures used a CEFX viral epitope pool as positive control, an HIV-1 Nef peptide pool as negative control, or no peptide. In 10 COVID-19 convalescent patients and 4 infection-naive healthy vaccine recipients, the spike-specific CD4+ TCR repertoire before mRNA vaccination was compared with the repertoire after mRNA vaccination.

Here is what the overall study found, with its caveats: In convalescent patients, nearly all vaccine-specific clones (304 of 307) were found to be mono-reactive for SARS-CoV-2 spike rather than cross-reactive with common cold coronaviruses. The median number of SARS-CoV-2-reactive clonotypes rose from approximately 20 after infection to around 40 after vaccination, but the change was not significant. Among convalescent patients, a median roughly 84% of the SARS-CoV-2-reactive clones seen after vaccination appeared only after vaccination, which suggests priming specific to the vaccine. Relatively few convalescent patients were included in the study, and early timepoints after natural infection were not analyzed.

This TCR derives from a human donor who had recovered from COVID-19. The chain couples TRBV20-1 to TRBJ2-1; 7 bases in the middle match TRBD2. The specimen comprised CD4+ T cells from blood, cultured in vitro, sampled about 7 months after SARS-CoV-2 vaccination. The nucleotide sequence is TGCAGTGCTAGAGTGGGGGGAGGGGTCTACAATGAGCAGTTCTTC. Its translation reads: CSARVGGGVYNEQFF.